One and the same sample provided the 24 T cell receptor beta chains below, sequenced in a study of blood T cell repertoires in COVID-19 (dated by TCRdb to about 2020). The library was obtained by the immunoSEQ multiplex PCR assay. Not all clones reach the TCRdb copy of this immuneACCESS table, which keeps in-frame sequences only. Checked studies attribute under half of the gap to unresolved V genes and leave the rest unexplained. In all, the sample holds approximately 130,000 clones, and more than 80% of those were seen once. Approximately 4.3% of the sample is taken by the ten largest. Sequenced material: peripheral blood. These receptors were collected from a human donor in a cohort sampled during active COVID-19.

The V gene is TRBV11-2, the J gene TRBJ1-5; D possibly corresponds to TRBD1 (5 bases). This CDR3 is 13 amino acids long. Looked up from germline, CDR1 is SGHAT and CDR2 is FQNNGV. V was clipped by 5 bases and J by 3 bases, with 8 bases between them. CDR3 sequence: CASSPTDNQPQHF. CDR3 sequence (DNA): TGTGCCAGCAGCCCGACAGACAATCAGCCCCAGCATTTT.

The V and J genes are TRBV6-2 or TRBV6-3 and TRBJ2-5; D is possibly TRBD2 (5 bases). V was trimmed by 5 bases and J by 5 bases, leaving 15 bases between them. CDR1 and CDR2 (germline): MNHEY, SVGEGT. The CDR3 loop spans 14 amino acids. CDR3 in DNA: TGTGCCAGCAGTGCCGGGCGGGCGTGGGAGACCCAGTACTTC. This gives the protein CASSAGRAWETQYF.

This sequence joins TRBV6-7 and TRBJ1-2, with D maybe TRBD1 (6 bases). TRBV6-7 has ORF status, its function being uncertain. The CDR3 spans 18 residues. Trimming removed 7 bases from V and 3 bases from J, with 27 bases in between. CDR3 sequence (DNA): TGTGCCAGCATTTCGGGGACATGGGCTAGGAACGATCACTATGGCTACACCTTC. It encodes CASISGTWARNDHYGYTF.

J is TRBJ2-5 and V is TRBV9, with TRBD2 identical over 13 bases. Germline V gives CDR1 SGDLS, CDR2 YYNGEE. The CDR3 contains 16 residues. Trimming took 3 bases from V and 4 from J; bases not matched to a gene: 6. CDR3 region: CASSGPGLAGPETQYF. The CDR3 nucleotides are TGTGCCAGCAGCGGTCCGGGACTAGCGGGGCCAGAGACCCAGTACTTC.

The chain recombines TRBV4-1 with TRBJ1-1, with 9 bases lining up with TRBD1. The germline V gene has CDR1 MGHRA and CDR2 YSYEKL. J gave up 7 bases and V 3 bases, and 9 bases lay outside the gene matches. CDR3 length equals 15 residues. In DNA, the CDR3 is TGCGCCAGCAGCCACTTGGACAGGGGAGTAGGTGAAGCTTTCTTT. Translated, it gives CASSHLDRGVGEAFF.

CDR3 protein: CASSSALLAGASGEQFF. In DNA, the CDR3 is TGTGCCAGCAGTTCCGCCCTCTTAGCGGGAGCTTCGGGTGAGCAGTTCTTC. The chain couples TRBV6-2 or TRBV6-3 to TRBJ2-1; the match to TRBD2 covers 9 bases. Germline assignment: CDR1 MNHEY and CDR2 SVGEGT. The ends lost 4 bases at V and 9 bases at J; junction bases unmatched: 16. CDR3 length: 17 amino acids.

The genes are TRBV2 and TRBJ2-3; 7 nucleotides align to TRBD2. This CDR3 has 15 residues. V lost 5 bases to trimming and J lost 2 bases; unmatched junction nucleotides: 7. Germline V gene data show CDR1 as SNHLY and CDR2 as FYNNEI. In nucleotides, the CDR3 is TGTGCCAGCAGTCCTCCGGGACTAAACACAGATACGCAGTATTTT. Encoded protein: CASSPPGLNTDTQYF.

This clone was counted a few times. The CDR3 DNA reads as TGTGCCAGCAGTTTATCCAGTCTTCGGGACTATGGCTACACCTTC. Its translation is CASSLSSLRDYGYTF. This chain joins TRBV27 and TRBJ1-2; no clear D gene. This CDR3 comprises 15 residues. Germline assignment: CDR1 MNHEY and CDR2 SMNVEV (reference sequence). The V end lost 0 bases, the J end lost 3 bases, and 11 bases lay between the germline ends.

CDR3 DNA sequence: TGTGCCAGCAGCCCGACAGCGAACACTGAAGCTTTCTTT. This encodes CASSPTANTEAFF. The rearrangement uses TRBV6-2 or TRBV6-3 and TRBJ1-1; tentatively, D is TRBD1 (5 bases). Trimming removed 6 bases from V and 1 base from J, with 9 bases in between. The germline V gene has CDR1 MNHEY and CDR2 SVGEGT. The CDR3 spans 13 residues.

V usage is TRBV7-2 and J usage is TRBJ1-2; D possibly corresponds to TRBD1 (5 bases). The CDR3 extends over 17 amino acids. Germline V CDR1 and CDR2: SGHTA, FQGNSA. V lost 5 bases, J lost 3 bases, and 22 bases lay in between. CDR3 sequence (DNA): TGTGCCAGCAGCGGGGGGTTGACGGATCATCGGGACTATGGCTACACCTTC. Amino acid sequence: CASSGGLTDHRDYGYTF.

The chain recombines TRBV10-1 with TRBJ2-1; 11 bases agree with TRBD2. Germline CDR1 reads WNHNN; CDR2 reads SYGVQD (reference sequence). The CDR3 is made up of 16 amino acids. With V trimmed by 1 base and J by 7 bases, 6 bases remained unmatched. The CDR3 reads CASSEFGTSGVNEQFF. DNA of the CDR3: TGCGCCAGCAGTGAGTTCGGGACTAGCGGTGTTAATGAGCAGTTCTTC.

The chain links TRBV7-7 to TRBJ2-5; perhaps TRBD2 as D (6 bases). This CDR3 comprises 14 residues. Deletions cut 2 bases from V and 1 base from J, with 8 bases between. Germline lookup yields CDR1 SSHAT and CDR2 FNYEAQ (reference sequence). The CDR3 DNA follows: TGTGCCAGCAGCTTATCGGGGGTCCAAGAGACCCAGTACTTC. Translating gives CASSLSGVQETQYF.

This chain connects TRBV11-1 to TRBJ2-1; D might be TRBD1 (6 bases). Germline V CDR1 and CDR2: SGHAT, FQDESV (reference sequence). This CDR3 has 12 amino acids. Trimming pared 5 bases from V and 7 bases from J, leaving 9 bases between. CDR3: CASSPQGNEQFF. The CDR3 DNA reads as TGTGCCAGCAGCCCCCAGGGGAATGAGCAGTTCTTC.

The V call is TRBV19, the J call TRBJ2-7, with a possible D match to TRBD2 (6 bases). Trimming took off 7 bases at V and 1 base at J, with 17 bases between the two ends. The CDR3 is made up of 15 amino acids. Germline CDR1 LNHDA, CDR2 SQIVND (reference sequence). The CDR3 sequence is CASTLRVGGSYEQYF. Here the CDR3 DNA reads TGTGCCAGTACTCTGCGCGTCGGGGGATCCTACGAGCAGTACTTC.

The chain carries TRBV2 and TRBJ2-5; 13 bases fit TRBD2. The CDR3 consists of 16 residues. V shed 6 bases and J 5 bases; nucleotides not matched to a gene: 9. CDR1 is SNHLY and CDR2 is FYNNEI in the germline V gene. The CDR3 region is CASRRTSGGPGETQYF. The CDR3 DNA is TGTGCCAGCAGAAGGACTAGCGGGGGACCTGGGGAGACCCAGTACTTC.

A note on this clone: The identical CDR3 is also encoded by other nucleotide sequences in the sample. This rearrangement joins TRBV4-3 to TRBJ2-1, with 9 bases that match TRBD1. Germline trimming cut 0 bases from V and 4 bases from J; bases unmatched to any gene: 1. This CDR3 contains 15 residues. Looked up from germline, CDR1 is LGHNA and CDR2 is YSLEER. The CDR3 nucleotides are TGCGCCAGCAGCCAAGAGGGACAGGGATACAATGAGCAGTTCTTC. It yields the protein CASSQEGQGYNEQFF.

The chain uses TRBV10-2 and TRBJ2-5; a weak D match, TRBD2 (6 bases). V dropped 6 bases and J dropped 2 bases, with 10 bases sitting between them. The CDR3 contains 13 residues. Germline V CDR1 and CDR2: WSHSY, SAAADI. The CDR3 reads CASSVGGQETQYF. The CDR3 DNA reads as TGCGCCAGCAGCGTGGGGGGTCAAGAGACCCAGTACTTC.

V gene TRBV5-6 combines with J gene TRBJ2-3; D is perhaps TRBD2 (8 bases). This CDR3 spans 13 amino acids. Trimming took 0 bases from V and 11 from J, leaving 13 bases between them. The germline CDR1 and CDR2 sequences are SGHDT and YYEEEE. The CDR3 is CASSLVSGTEQYF. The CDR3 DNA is TGTGCCAGCAGCTTGGTTAGCGGGACAGAGCAGTATTTT.

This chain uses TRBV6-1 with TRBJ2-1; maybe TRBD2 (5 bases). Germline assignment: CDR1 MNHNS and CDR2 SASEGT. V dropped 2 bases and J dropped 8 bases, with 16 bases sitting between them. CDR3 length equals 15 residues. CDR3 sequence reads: CASSENGREWDEQFF. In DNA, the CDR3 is TGTGCCAGCAGTGAAAATGGAAGGGAGTGGGATGAGCAGTTCTTC.

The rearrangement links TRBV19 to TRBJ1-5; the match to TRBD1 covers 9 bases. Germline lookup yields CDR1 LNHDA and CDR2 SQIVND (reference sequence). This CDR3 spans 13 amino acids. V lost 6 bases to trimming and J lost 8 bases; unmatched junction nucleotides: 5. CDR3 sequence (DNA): TGTGCCAGTAGCCGGGACAGGGTTAAGCCCCAGCATTTT. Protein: CASSRDRVKPQHF. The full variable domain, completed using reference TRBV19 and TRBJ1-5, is DGGITQSPKYLFRKEGQNVTLSCEQNLNHDAMYWYRQDPGQGLRLIYYSQIVNDFQKGDIAEGYSVSREKKESFPLTVTSAQKNPTAFYLCASSRDRVKPQHFGDGTRLSIL.

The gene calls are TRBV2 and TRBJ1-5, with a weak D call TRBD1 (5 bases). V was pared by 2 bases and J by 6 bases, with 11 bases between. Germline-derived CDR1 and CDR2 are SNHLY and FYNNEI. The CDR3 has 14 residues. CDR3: CASSERAGLQPQHF. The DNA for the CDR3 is TGTGCCAGCAGTGAACGGGCAGGGCTTCAGCCCCAGCATTTT.

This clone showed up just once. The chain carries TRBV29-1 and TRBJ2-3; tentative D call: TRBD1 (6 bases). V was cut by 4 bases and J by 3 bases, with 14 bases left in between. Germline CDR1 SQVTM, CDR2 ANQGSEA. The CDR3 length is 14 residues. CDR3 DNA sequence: TGCAGCGTTGTTGAGGGGGAGTGGACAGATACGCAGTATTTT. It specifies CSVVEGEWTDTQYF.

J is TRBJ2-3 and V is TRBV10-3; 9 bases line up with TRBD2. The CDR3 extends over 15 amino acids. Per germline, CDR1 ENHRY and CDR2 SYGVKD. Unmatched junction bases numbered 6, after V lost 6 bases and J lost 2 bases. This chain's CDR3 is CAISQTSGNTDTQYF. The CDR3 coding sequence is TGTGCCATCAGCCAGACTAGCGGAAACACAGATACGCAGTATTTT.

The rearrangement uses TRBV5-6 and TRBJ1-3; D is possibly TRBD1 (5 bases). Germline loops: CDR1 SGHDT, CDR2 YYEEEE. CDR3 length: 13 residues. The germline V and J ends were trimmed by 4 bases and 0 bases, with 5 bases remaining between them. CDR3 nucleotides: TGTGCCAGCAGCCAGGGCTCTGGAAACACCATATATTTT. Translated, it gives CASSQGSGNTIYF.